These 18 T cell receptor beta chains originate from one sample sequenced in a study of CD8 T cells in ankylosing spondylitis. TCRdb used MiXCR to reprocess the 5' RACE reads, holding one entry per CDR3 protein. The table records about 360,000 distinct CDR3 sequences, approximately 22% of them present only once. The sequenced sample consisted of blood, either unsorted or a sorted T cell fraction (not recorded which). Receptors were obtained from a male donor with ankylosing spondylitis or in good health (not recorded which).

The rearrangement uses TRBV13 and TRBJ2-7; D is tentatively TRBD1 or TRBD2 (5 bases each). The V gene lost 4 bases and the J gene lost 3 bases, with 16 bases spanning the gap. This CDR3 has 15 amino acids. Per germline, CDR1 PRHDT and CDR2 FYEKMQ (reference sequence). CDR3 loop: CASSSHRDAVYEQYF. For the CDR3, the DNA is TGTGCCAGCAGCTCCCACCGGGACGCCGTCTACGAGCAGTACTTC.

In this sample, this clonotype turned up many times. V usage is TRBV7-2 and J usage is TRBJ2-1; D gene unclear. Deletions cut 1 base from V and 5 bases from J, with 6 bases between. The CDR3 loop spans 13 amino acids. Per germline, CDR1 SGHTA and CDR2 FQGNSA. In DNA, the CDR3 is TGTGCCAGCAGCTTAGGGCTTGACAATGAGCAGTTCTTC. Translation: CASSLGLDNEQFF. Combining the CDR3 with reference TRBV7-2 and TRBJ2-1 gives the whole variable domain GAGVSQSPSNKVTEKGKDVELRCDPISGHTALYWYRQSLGQGLEFLIYFQGNSAPDKSGLPSDRFSAERTGGSVSTLTIQRTQQEDSAVYLCASSLGLDNEQFFGPGTRLTVL.

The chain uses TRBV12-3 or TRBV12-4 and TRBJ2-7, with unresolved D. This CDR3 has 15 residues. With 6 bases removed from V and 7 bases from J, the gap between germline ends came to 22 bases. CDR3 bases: TGTGCCAGCAGGACCGAAACCGGGCCTCCGGAGGAGCAGTACTTC. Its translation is CASRTETGPPEEQYF.

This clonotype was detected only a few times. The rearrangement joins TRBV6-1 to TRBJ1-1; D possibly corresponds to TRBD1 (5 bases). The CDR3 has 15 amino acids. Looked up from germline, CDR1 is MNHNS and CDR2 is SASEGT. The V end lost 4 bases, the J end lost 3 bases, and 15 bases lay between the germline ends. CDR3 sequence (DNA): TGTGCCAGCAGTGCCCCCCCGGGGGGATACACTGAAGCTTTCTTT. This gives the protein CASSAPPGGYTEAFF.

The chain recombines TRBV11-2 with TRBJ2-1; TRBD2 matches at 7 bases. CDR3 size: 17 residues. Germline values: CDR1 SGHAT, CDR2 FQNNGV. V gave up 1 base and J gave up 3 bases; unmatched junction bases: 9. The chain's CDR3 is CASSLGRAGVSYNEQFF. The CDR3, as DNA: TGTGCCAGCAGCTTAGGTCGGGCGGGGGTGAGCTACAATGAGCAGTTCTTC.

DNA of the CDR3: TGTGCCAGCAGTTCCCGACTAGCGGGGGGGCCGTGGGAGACCCAGTACTTC. It translates to CASSSRLAGGPWETQYF. J is TRBJ2-5 and V is TRBV12-3 or TRBV12-4, with 14 bases fitting TRBD2. The V segment lost 4 bases and the J segment 5 bases; nucleotides outside the gene matches: 9. CDR3 size: 17 residues.

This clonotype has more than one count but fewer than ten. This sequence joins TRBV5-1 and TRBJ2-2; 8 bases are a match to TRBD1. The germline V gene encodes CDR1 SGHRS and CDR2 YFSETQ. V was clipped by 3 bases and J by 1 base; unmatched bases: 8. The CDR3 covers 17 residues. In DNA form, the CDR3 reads TGCGCCAGCAGCTCCTGGACAGGGCGGCAGAACACCGGGGAGCTGTTTTTT. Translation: CASSSWTGRQNTGELFF.

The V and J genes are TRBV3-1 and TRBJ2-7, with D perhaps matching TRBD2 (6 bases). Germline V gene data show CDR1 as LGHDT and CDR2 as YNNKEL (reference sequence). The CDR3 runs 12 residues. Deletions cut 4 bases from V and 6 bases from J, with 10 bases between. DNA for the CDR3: TGTGCCAGCAGCCCCGGGACTTTCGAGCAGTACTTC. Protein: CASSPGTFEQYF.

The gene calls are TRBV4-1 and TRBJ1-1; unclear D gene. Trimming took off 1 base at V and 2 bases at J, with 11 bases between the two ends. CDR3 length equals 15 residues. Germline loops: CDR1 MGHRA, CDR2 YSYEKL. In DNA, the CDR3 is TGCGCCAGCAGCCAAGTGCGGGAGCAAAACACTGAAGCTTTCTTT. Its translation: CASSQVREQNTEAFF.

DNA for the CDR3: TGTGCCAGCAGTGATCGCGGGTTGTCCCAGCATTTT. Protein product: CASSDRGLSQHF. V and J are TRBV6-1 and TRBJ1-5; unclear D gene. V lost 3 bases and J 11 bases, leaving 11 bases between the germline ends. This CDR3 region has 12 residues. Germline V gene lookup returns CDR1 MNHNS and CDR2 SASEGT.

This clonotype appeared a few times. CDR3 sequence (DNA): TGTGCCAGCAGCGCACGGGACAGGGGCTGGGGCACAGATACGCAGTATTTT. Translating gives CASSARDRGWGTDTQYF. The chain combines TRBV7-2 with TRBJ2-3, with 10 bases matching TRBD1. Germline trimming cut 5 bases from V and 1 base from J; bases unmatched to any gene: 9. The germline V gene encodes CDR1 SGHTA and CDR2 FQGNSA. This CDR3 has 17 residues.

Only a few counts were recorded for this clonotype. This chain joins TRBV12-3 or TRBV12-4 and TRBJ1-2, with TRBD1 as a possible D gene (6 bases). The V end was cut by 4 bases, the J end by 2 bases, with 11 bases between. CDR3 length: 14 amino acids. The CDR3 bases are TGTGCCAGCAGTTGGGCAGGGGCAAACTATGGCTACACCTTC. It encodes CASSWAGANYGYTF.

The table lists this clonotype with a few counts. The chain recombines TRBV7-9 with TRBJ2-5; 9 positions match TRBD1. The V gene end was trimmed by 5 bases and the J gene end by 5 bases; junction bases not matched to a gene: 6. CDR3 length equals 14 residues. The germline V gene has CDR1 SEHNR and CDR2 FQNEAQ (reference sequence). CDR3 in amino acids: CASSPGQGTETQYF. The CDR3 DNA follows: TGTGCCAGCAGCCCTGGACAGGGGACGGAGACCCAGTACTTC.

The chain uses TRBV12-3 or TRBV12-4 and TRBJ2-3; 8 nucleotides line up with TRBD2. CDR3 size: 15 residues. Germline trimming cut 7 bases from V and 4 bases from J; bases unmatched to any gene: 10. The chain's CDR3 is CASNIPGGRPDTQYF. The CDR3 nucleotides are TGTGCCAGCAATATCCCGGGGGGGCGGCCAGATACGCAGTATTTT.

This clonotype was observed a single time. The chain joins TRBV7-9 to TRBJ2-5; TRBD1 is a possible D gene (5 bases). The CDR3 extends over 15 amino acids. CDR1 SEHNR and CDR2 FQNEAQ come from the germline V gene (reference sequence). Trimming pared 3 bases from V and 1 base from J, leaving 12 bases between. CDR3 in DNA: TGTGCCAGCAGCTTTCCACAGGAGACCCAAGAGACCCAGTACTTC. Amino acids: CASSFPQETQETQYF.

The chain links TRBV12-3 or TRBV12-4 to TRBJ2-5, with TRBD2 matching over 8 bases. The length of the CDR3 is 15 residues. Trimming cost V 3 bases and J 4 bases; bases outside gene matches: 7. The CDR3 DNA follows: TGTGCCAGCAGTTTTACGGGGGGGCGGGGAGAGACCCAGTACTTC. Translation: CASSFTGGRGETQYF.

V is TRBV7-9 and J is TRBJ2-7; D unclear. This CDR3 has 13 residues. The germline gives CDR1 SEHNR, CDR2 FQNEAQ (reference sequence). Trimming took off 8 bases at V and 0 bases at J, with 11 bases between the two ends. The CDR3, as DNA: TGTGCCAGCGGGTCGGTGCTCTCCTACGAGCAGTACTTC. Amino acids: CASGSVLSYEQYF.

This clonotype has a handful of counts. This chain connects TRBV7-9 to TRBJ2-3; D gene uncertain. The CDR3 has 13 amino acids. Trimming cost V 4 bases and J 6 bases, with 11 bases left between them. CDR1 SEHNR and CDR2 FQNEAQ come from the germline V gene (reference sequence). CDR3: CASSSSYDDTQYF. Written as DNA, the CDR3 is TGTGCCAGCAGCTCGAGTTATGACGATACGCAGTATTTT.